The rows below give T cell receptor beta chains drawn from one sample of a study of identical twins. TCRdb redid the calling of the 5' RACE reads with MiXCR, one entry per CDR3 protein. The table includes some 190,000 distinct CDR3 sequences, approximately 15% detected once. The same data also contributed to another study, on T cells expressing NK-cell markers.

What was sequenced was CD8+ T cells sorted from blood. The receptors were gathered from a woman aged 18-29 years in good health. The CDR3 runs from the conserved cysteine through the conserved F or W. Fields, in order: V gene, D gene, clone size, J gene, CDR3 DNA, CDR3 protein. D genes are given only for firm matches. A row's size may be missing; if present it is once, few, many or a size class.

>TRBV6-4|TRBD1|-|TRBJ1-5
TGTGCCAGCAGTGACGGGACAGTTCTCTATCAGCCCCAGCATTTT
CASSDGTVLYQPQHF
>TRBV29-1|-|-|TRBJ2-1
TGCAGCGCAGGACGGGATGGCCTCCACAATGAGCAGTTCTTC
CSAGRDGLHNEQFF
>TRBV5-5|TRBD1|few|TRBJ2-1
TGTGCCAGCACGGAGACAGGGCTGCGTACCGGAGAGCAGTTCTTC
CASTETGLRTGEQFF
>TRBV27|-|many|TRBJ2-1
TGTGCCAGCAGTCACACCCCCGCCGAGCAGTTCTTC
CASSHTPAEQFF
>TRBV7-2|TRBD2|many|TRBJ2-2
TGTGCCAGCAGCCTACTAGCGGGGGGGAGTAACGGGGAGCTGTTTTTT
CASSLLAGGSNGELFF
>TRBV12-3/TRBV12-4|TRBD1|-|TRBJ2-6
TGTGCCAGCAGTTTATCGAGGGGACAGGGCTCTGGGGCCAACGTCCTGACTTTC
CASSLSRGQGSGANVLTF
>TRBV7-9|-|few|TRBJ2-7
TGTGCCAGCAGCCCTTCGATGGGCTACGAGCAGTACTTC
CASSPSMGYEQYF
>TRBV4-1|-|-|TRBJ1-5
TGCGCCAGCAGCAAGCAGGTTGGGCGGCCCCAGCATTTT
CASSKQVGRPQHF
>TRBV9|TRBD1|-|TRBJ1-1
TGTGCCAGCAGCGTAGAGGGACAGGAAGCTTTCTTT
CASSVEGQEAFF
>TRBV9|TRBD2|-|TRBJ2-7
TGTGCCAGCAGCGTAGGTAGCGGGGACCTCAAGCAGTACTTC
CASSVGSGDLKQYF
>TRBV6-4|-|once|TRBJ2-1
TGTGCCAGCAGTGACGGGCCGCACAATGAGCAGTTCTTC
CASSDGPHNEQFF
>TRBV7-3|-|-|TRBJ2-2
TGTGCCAGCAGCTCGCCTTTGCGGCCCGGGGAGCTGTTTTTT
CASSSPLRPGELFF
>TRBV10-2|TRBD2|-|TRBJ2-5
TGCGCCAGCGGACTAGCGGGGAAGAAAGAGACCCAGTACTTC
CASGLAGKKETQYF
>TRBV7-9|-|-|TRBJ2-1
TGTGCCAGCAGCTTAGTCGGGACCGGGCGCCTGAGGGATGAGCAGTTCTTC
CASSLVGTGRLRDEQFF
>TRBV20-1|-|many|TRBJ1-5
TGCAGTGCTAGGGGTAATGGACAATATAGCAATCAGCCCCAGCATTTT
CSARGNGQYSNQPQHF
>TRBV2|TRBD2|-|TRBJ2-3
TGTGCCAGCAGTGAGGACCCCACGGGACTAGCGATGGATACGCAGTATTTT
CASSEDPTGLAMDTQYF
>TRBV28|TRBD1|-|TRBJ2-1
TGTGCCAGCAGTTTATGGGACAGGGCCTCCTACAATGAGCAGTTCTTC
CASSLWDRASYNEQFF
>TRBV30|TRBD2|-|TRBJ2-1
TGTGCCTGGAGCGGTAGCGGGAGCTCCTACAATGAGCAGTTCTTC
CAWSGSGSSYNEQFF
>TRBV7-9|-|-|TRBJ1-5
TGTGCCAGCAGACCTCCCGGGGCGAATCAGCCCCAGCATTTT
CASRPPGANQPQHF
>TRBV12-3/TRBV12-4|-|-|TRBJ1-1
TGTGCCAGCAGTTTGGGGGGAGCTTTCTTT
CASSLGGAFF
>TRBV5-1|-|many|TRBJ2-1
TGCGCCAGCTCGGCTTACAATGAGCAGTTCTTC
CASSAYNEQFF
>TRBV7-9|-|-|TRBJ2-1
TGTGCCAGCATTCCGGCCAGCGGATTTTACAATGAGCAGTTCTTC
CASIPASGFYNEQFF
>TRBV4-1|TRBD2|few|TRBJ2-1
TGCGCCAGCAGCTCAGATAGCGGGGGAGAGCAGTTCTTC
CASSSDSGGEQFF
>TRBV10-3|-|few|TRBJ2-3
TGTGCCATCAGTGAGGATATACATACGCAGTATTTT
CAISEDIHTQYF
>TRBV30|-|-|TRBJ2-1
TGTGCCTGGGTCTCAGGGGAACCGGAGCAGTTCTTC
CAWVSGEPEQFF
>TRBV15|-|few|TRBJ2-4
TGTGCCACCAGCATACCGGGACGGTCCAAAAACATTCAGTACTTC
CATSIPGRSKNIQYF
>TRBV12-3/TRBV12-4|-|-|TRBJ2-2
TGTGCCAGCACTGCCGGGGAGCTGTTTTTT
CASTAGELFF
>TRBV5-1|TRBD2|few|TRBJ2-1
TGCGCCAGCAGCCCCAGTGGGTTAGCGGGAGGTAATGAGCAGTTCTTC
CASSPSGLAGGNEQFF
>TRBV5-1|-|few|TRBJ2-1
TGCGCCAGCAGCATGGGGGACCCACCACACAATGAGCAGTTCTTC
CASSMGDPPHNEQFF
>TRBV29-1|-|few|TRBJ1-1
TGCAGCGTTGCCCCATCGGGACGGTCGAACACTGAAGCTTTCTTT
CSVAPSGRSNTEAFF
>TRBV27|-|-|TRBJ2-4
TGTGCCAGCAGTTTGGTGGGCACCTTAAACATTCAGTACTTC
CASSLVGTLNIQYF
>TRBV6-2/TRBV6-3|TRBD1|-|TRBJ1-2
TGTGCCAGCAGTTACGTTGGGGACAGAGGAGCCACCTTC
CASSYVGDRGATF
>TRBV20-1|TRBD1|few|TRBJ2-1
TGCAGTGCTAGAGATCTAGTAGGGGACAGTTTCAATGAGCAGTTCTTC
CSARDLVGDSFNEQFF
>TRBV4-2|-|many|TRBJ2-7
TGTGCCAGCAGCCAAGAATCCGGGGGATTGGACGAGCAGTACTTC
CASSQESGGLDEQYF
>TRBV6-2/TRBV6-3|-|-|TRBJ2-6
TGTGCCAGCAGTGGCGGGGACTCTGGGGCCAACGTCCTGACTTTC
CASSGGDSGANVLTF
>TRBV3-1|TRBD1|-|TRBJ2-1
TGTGCCAGCAGACCGGCCTACAGGGGCTACAATGAGCAGTTCTTC
CASRPAYRGYNEQFF
>TRBV7-6|TRBD2|few|TRBJ2-1
TGTGCCAGCAGCTTCGGGACTAGCGGGGATAATGAGCAGTTCTTC
CASSFGTSGDNEQFF
>TRBV9|TRBD1|-|TRBJ1-1
TGTGCCAGCGACAGGGGATACAGGGGCACTGAAGCTTTCTTT
CASDRGYRGTEAFF
>TRBV12-3/TRBV12-4|-|many|TRBJ2-2
TGTGCCAGCAGTTGGGGGACTCGTAACACCGGGGAGCTGTTTTTT
CASSWGTRNTGELFF
>TRBV7-9|TRBD2|few|TRBJ2-3
TGTGCCAGCAGCTCAACTAGCGGGAGGGCCGGGGCAGATACGCAGTATTTT
CASSSTSGRAGADTQYF
>TRBV30|-|-|TRBJ2-7
TGTGCCTGGGATGGACTGGGCTACGAGCAGTACTTC
CAWDGLGYEQYF
>TRBV9|-|-|TRBJ1-1
TGTGCCAGCAGCGCCCAAATAAGCAGACGGAAGAACGCTGAAGCTTTCTTT
CASSAQISRRKNAEAFF
>TRBV5-1|-|few|TRBJ1-5
TGCGCCAGCAGCCCAGACGGGGAAAATCAGCCCCAGCATTTT
CASSPDGENQPQHF
>TRBV20-1|TRBD2|few|TRBJ2-3
TGCAGTGCTAGATACCTAGCGGAGAACGCAGATACGCAGTATTTT
CSARYLAENADTQYF
>TRBV7-6|-|-|TRBJ2-5
TGTGCCAGCAGCTTCTTGGTGGGCCCGGAGTGGGAGACCCAGTACTTC
CASSFLVGPEWETQYF
>TRBV2|TRBD2|-|TRBJ2-1
TGTGCCAGCCGGGGGACTAGCGGGGGGGCCTACAATGAGCAGTTCTTC
CASRGTSGGAYNEQFF